The rows below give T cell receptor beta chains drawn from one sample of a study of shared clonotypes between healthy human individuals. The table came from immunoSEQ multiplex PCR; TCRdb's copy has only in-frame clones and leaves some out. The repertoire holds about 560,000 clones, with around 76% as singletons. Sequenced: PBMCs. These receptors all stem from a woman aged 40 to 50 in good health. Some clones in this sample may be carry-over from other donors' samples. Each CDR3 is given with its conserved first and last residue. The D gene is left open where the match is weak. Not every row has a clone size; where given, it reads once, few, many or a size class.

TGTGCCAGCCAAGTCTTCCGCTCCTACGAGCAGTACTTC CASQVFRSYEQYF - TRBJ2-7 TRBV2 -
TGTGCCATCAGTGAGTCGTTAGAGGGCAATGAGCAGTTCTTC CAISESLEGNEQFF - TRBJ2-1 TRBV10-3 -
TGTGCCTGGAGTGTACTTTCGATGGGTGGGGGTGAGCAGTTCTTC CAWSVLSMGGGEQFF once TRBJ2-1 TRBV30 -
TGTGCCTGGAGACTAGCGGGAGGATTGTGGGATGAGCAGTACTTC CAWRLAGGLWDEQYF many TRBJ2-7 TRBV30 TRBD2
TGTGCCAGCAGCCCAGCCGGACTAGCGGGAGTTGCCGGGGAGCTGTTTTTT CASSPAGLAGVAGELFF - TRBJ2-2 TRBV4-2 TRBD2
TGTGCCAGCAGTGAAGGTAGCTCCCAGCATCGGGGCTACACCTTC CASSEGSSQHRGYTF many TRBJ1-2 TRBV2 -
TGTGCCAGCGCCGACCCGGCTAGCTGGATCATCCCAGATACGCAGTATTTT CASADPASWIIPDTQYF - TRBJ2-3 TRBV27 -
TGTGCCAGTAGCAGGGGGTACGAGCAGTTCTTC CASSRGYEQFF - TRBJ2-1 TRBV27 TRBD1
TGTGCCAGCAGTTTCCGGGCAGGCGGGGATCAGCCCCAGCATTTT CASSFRAGGDQPQHF - TRBJ1-5 TRBV27 -
TGTGCCAGCAGCAAGACAGGGGGAATGGGGACTGAAGCTTTCTTT CASSKTGGMGTEAFF - TRBJ1-1 TRBV7-9 TRBD1
TGTGCCACAAAGGGACTAGCGGGAGGCCCCGGAACTCAGACCCAGTACTTC CATKGLAGGPGTQTQYF - TRBJ2-5 TRBV10-3 TRBD2
TGTGCCAGCAGTCCCGTAGCGGGAGCGGCCTACGAGCAGTACTTC CASSPVAGAAYEQYF - TRBJ2-7 TRBV6-1 TRBD2
TGTGCCAGCAGAGAAACTAGCGGGAGTAGTAATGAGCAGTTCTTC CASRETSGSSNEQFF - TRBJ2-1 TRBV2 TRBD2
TGCGCCAGCAGCTTGGCCGGGACAGGTGTCACCGGGGAGCTGTTTTTT CASSLAGTGVTGELFF - TRBJ2-2 TRBV5-1 TRBD1
TGTGCCAGCAGCTTAAATGACGCCGGGGAGCTGTTTTTT CASSLNDAGELFF - TRBJ2-2 TRBV11-3 -
TGTGCCAGCAGCGAAACCGGGACAGGGAGGCGAAAACTGTTTTTT CASSETGTGRRKLFF - TRBJ1-4 TRBV28 TRBD1
TGTGCCATGGGCAGCCAGGGGAACAATGAGCAGTTCTTC CAMGSQGNNEQFF - TRBJ2-1 TRBV10-3 -
TGTGCCAGCAGCTGGGACAGGGGCCTCTATGGCTACACCTTC CASSWDRGLYGYTF - TRBJ1-2 TRBV13 TRBD1
TGTGCCAGCAGCTTAGCGGTAAGACCCATCTCTGGGGCCAACGTCCTGACTTTC CASSLAVRPISGANVLTF - TRBJ2-6 TRBV7-9 -
TGTGCCTGGGCTACAGGGCGCAATCAGCCCCAGCATTTT CAWATGRNQPQHF - TRBJ1-5 TRBV30 -
TGCGCCAGCAGCAGTAGCGGAGGAAGCACAGATACGCAGTATTTT CASSSSGGSTDTQYF - TRBJ2-3 TRBV5-1 -
TGTGCCAGTAGTGGAGGAGATCGAAAGACCTATGGCTACACCTTC CASSGGDRKTYGYTF - TRBJ1-2 TRBV19 -
TGTGCCAGCAGGACTAGCGGAGTCACAGATACGCAGTATTTT CASRTSGVTDTQYF few TRBJ2-3 TRBV5-8 TRBD2
TGTGCCAGCAGCCAAAATGGACAGGGGAACACTGAAGCTTTCTTT CASSQNGQGNTEAFF - TRBJ1-1 TRBV7-3 TRBD1
TGTGCCAGCTCACCCCTGGACAGCGGGCGGGGCAATGAGCAGTTCTTC CASSPLDSGRGNEQFF few TRBJ2-1 TRBV18 -
TGTGCCAGCAGCCTACAATTGAGCTCCTACGAGCAGTACTTC CASSLQLSSYEQYF - TRBJ2-7 TRBV5-8 -
TGCGCCAGCAGTCTCGGACAGGGAGGAGATCACACTGAAGCTTTCTTT CASSLGQGGDHTEAFF - TRBJ1-1 TRBV10-1 TRBD1
TGTGCCAGCAACCTCCGGGTCTCCAGCTCCTACGAGCAGTACTTC CASNLRVSSSYEQYF once TRBJ2-7 TRBV2 -
TGTGCCAGCAGTCCCCTTGTTGCTAGCGGGTTCTCCTACGAGCAGTACTTC CASSPLVASGFSYEQYF - TRBJ2-7 TRBV27 TRBD2
TGTGCCAGCACTTCCGGGACTAGGGACTCCTACGAGCAGTACTTC CASTSGTRDSYEQYF - TRBJ2-7 TRBV6-6 TRBD2
TGCGCCAGCAGCCAAGGAGATCTCGACGCGAACACTGAAGCTTTCTTT CASSQGDLDANTEAFF - TRBJ1-1 TRBV4-1 -
TGCGCCAGCAGTCAAGGACAGCACCAAGAGACCCAGTACTTC CASSQGQHQETQYF - TRBJ2-5 TRBV5-1 -
TGTGCCAGCAGTGTTGCGGAAACAGATACGCAGTATTTT CASSVAETDTQYF - TRBJ2-3 TRBV6-4 -
TGTGCCAGCAGCTTAGATGAAAGGCAGTTCTTC CASSLDERQFF - TRBJ2-1 TRBV7-9 -
TGTGCCAGCAGCTTCTTTACTAGCGGGAGCTACGAGCAGTACTTC CASSFFTSGSYEQYF - TRBJ2-7 TRBV7-9 TRBD2
TGTGCCAGCAGAGCCGGGAGTGCGGGCAATGAGCAGTTCTTC CASRAGSAGNEQFF - TRBJ2-1 TRBV28 -
TGTGCCAGGGACTTCGGAGGCACTGAAGCTTTCTTT CARDFGGTEAFF few TRBJ1-1 TRBV21-1 -
TGCGCCAGCAGTGAGGGGGTTCGGGGCCACTACGAGCAGTACTTC CASSEGVRGHYEQYF - TRBJ2-7 TRBV10-1 -
TGCGCCAGCAGCTTGGGGACAGGGGGCGGTTTCTACGAGCAGTACTTC CASSLGTGGGFYEQYF once TRBJ2-7 TRBV5-1 TRBD1
TGCGCCAGCAGCTCAGGGTTATGGAACACCGGGGAGCTGTTTTTT CASSSGLWNTGELFF few TRBJ2-2 TRBV4-3 -
TGTGCCAGCTCACCGCCTGAGAGGACCCAGTACTTC CASSPPERTQYF - TRBJ2-5 TRBV18 -
TGTGCCAGCAGGACATCGGGACTACACTACAATGAGCAGTTCTTC CASRTSGLHYNEQFF - TRBJ2-1 TRBV7-2 TRBD2
TGTGCCAGCAGCGTAACGGGGACAGAGCAAGAGACCCAGTACTTC CASSVTGTEQETQYF few TRBJ2-5 TRBV9 TRBD1
TGTGCCAGCAGCTTAGGGCCAGGGGGGGATACGCAGTATTTT CASSLGPGGDTQYF - TRBJ2-3 TRBV7-2 -
TGCGCCAGCAGCTCACAACGGCGCACAGATACGCAGTATTTT CASSSQRRTDTQYF - TRBJ2-3 TRBV5-1 -
TGTGCCAGCAGCTTACCCGGGACTAGCGGTTCCTACGAGCAGTACTTC CASSLPGTSGSYEQYF - TRBJ2-7 TRBV11-1 TRBD2
TGTGCCAGCAGCTTAGGAGCGGGAGGGTACGAGCAGTACTTC CASSLGAGGYEQYF - TRBJ2-7 TRBV7-2 TRBD2
TGTGCCAGTACTGACAGGGTGACTTACGAGCAGTACTTC CASTDRVTYEQYF - TRBJ2-7 TRBV5-6 TRBD1
TGTGCCAGCAGCCCCATCAGGGGCACTGAAGCTTTCTTT CASSPIRGTEAFF - TRBJ1-1 TRBV7-3 -
TGTGCCAGCAGCCCCCGGCAGGGTGGACGGGGGGAGCAGTACTTC CASSPRQGGRGEQYF - TRBJ2-7 TRBV28 -
TGCAGCGCCAGGGGGCTAGCGGGATTCTCCTACGAGCAGTACTTC CSARGLAGFSYEQYF - TRBJ2-7 TRBV29-1 -
TGCGCCAGCAGCTCCGGGACTCCGGAAGAGACCCAGTACTTC CASSSGTPEETQYF - TRBJ2-5 TRBV5-1 -
TGTGCCAGCAGCTTAGGAGGGGATCCCTACGAGCAGTACTTC CASSLGGDPYEQYF few TRBJ2-7 TRBV7-2 -
TGCAGCGTTGAAGAGGGCGGGGACACCATATATTTT CSVEEGGDTIYF few TRBJ1-3 TRBV29-1 -
TGTGCCAGCAGCCCGTGGGACAGAAGGGAAAACATTCAGTACTTC CASSPWDRRENIQYF few TRBJ2-4 TRBV5-4 TRBD1